The 18 T cell receptor beta chains presented below share a single source sample, sequenced in a study of beta chain features in type 1 diabetes. For these receptors, no antigen is known. Study-wide findings and caveats: TCRB CDR3 length was moderately but significantly reduced in all four CD4+ subsets of Type 1 diabetes patients.

Of the isolated RNA, all was reverse transcribed, and so the sequenced material was expressed TCRB transcripts. TCRdb keeps only in-frame clones here, not all; method: immunoSEQ multiplex PCR. The repertoire includes 300,000 to 450,000 clones, 8% to 10% of them detected once, and about 0.6% sits in the top ten. The specimen was central memory CD4+ T cells from blood. The receptor set was obtained from a man aged 25-45 years with type 1 diabetes.

This clone appeared a few times. This chain links TRBV27 with TRBJ2-3, with D unclear. The CDR3 is 13 residues long. The V gene lost 3 bases and the J gene lost 4 bases, with 8 bases spanning the gap. Germline CDR1 is MNHEY and CDR2 is SMNVEV (reference sequence). This chain's CDR3 is CASSFTYADTQYF. The CDR3 DNA follows: TGTGCCAGCAGTTTCACCTACGCAGATACGCAGTATTTT.

The genes are TRBV7-2 and TRBJ2-5; D is unclear. The CDR3 consists of 13 residues. Trimming removed 4 bases from V and 3 bases from J, with 9 bases in between. Germline V gene data show CDR1 as SGHTA and CDR2 as FQGNSA. The CDR3: CASSYWTEETQYF. The CDR3 DNA follows: TGTGCCAGCAGCTACTGGACGGAAGAGACCCAGTACTTC.

The J gene is TRBJ1-1, the V gene TRBV7-2; possible D gene TRBD1, 5 bases. Germline values: CDR1 SGHTA, CDR2 FQGNSA. V was pared by 0 bases and J by 8 bases, with 7 bases between. This CDR3 has 12 residues. This CDR3 is CASSLAWGEAFF. CDR3 DNA: TGTGCCAGCAGCTTAGCATGGGGGGAAGCTTTCTTT.

This clone was seen a few times. The chain links TRBV6-1 to TRBJ2-7, with TRBD1 identical over 8 bases. Trimming at V came to 10 bases and at J to 4 bases, leaving 12 bases not matched to a gene. The CDR3 sequence is 14 residues long. Germline V lookup: CDR1 MNHNS, CDR2 SASEGT. CDR3 in amino acids: CATEHGTGIYEQYF. The CDR3, as DNA: TGTGCCACCGAACACGGGACAGGAATATACGAGCAGTACTTC.

This clone was counted at least ten times. The V call is TRBV28, the J call TRBJ2-7; TRBD2 aligns across 13 bases. With V trimmed by 7 bases and J by 6 bases, 9 bases remained unmatched. Looked up from germline, CDR1 is MDHEN and CDR2 is SYDVKM. This CDR3 region has 15 residues. This chain's CDR3 is CASIETSGRGGEQYF. As DNA, the CDR3 is TGTGCCAGCATAGAAACTAGCGGGAGGGGAGGCGAGCAGTACTTC.

This chain uses TRBV5-1 with TRBJ2-5, with 12 bases fitting TRBD2. This CDR3 contains 16 residues. V lost 4 bases, J lost 2 bases, and 6 bases stayed unmatched. The germline CDR1 and CDR2 sequences are SGHRS and YFSETQ. The CDR3 is CASSLRTSGDQETQYF. The CDR3 nucleotides are TGCGCCAGCAGCCTACGGACTAGCGGGGATCAAGAGACCCAGTACTTC.

This chain uses TRBV7-8 with TRBJ2-6, with 9 nucleotides matching TRBD1. The CDR3 loop spans 14 amino acids. Losses at the gene ends were 5 bases for V and 9 bases for J; bases not matched to a gene: 5. The germline CDR1 and CDR2 sequences are SGHVS and FQNEAQ. CDR3 residues: CASSVDRGVNVLTF. In nucleotides, the CDR3 is TGTGCCAGCAGCGTGGACAGGGGAGTCAACGTCCTGACTTTC.

The chain carries TRBV29-1 and TRBJ2-5, with 12 bases lining up with TRBD1. Germline CDR1 and CDR2: SQVTM and ANQGSEA. This CDR3 is 13 amino acids long. Trimming cost V 6 bases and J 4 bases; bases outside gene matches: 3. CDR3 region: CSVRDRGRETQYF. CDR3 bases: TGCAGCGTCCGGGACAGGGGGCGAGAGACCCAGTACTTC.

This clone was counted only a few times. This chain uses TRBV7-9 with TRBJ1-2; possible D gene TRBD1, 6 bases. Per germline, CDR1 SEHNR and CDR2 FQNEAQ (reference sequence). V shed 4 bases and J shed 4 bases, with 13 bases lying between them. The CDR3 totals 14 residues. CDR3 sequence reads: CASSSQGSSYGYTF. The CDR3 DNA reads as TGTGCCAGCAGCTCCCAGGGGTCGTCCTATGGCTACACCTTC.

This clone was counted between two and nine times. The chain carries TRBV5-1 and TRBJ2-5; 7 positions agree with TRBD1. After removal of 4 bases from V and 5 bases from J, the junction contained 11 bases not matched to a gene. CDR3 length: 15 residues. Germline-derived CDR1 and CDR2 are SGHRS and YFSETQ. CDR3 protein: CASSDPRQGRETQYF. DNA of the CDR3: TGCGCCAGCAGCGACCCTCGACAGGGACGGGAGACCCAGTACTTC.

The chain couples TRBV19 to TRBJ1-2, with D perhaps TRBD1 (5 bases). The CDR3 loop spans 14 amino acids. The germline V gene encodes CDR1 LNHDA and CDR2 SQIVND (reference sequence). The germline V and J ends were trimmed by 3 bases and 6 bases, with 14 bases remaining between them. CDR3 residues: CASSMVGGRNGYTF. CDR3 bases: TGTGCCAGTAGTATGGTTGGGGGACGAAATGGCTACACCTTC.

Only a few counts were recorded for this clone. This rearrangement joins TRBV7-2 to TRBJ1-1; D might be TRBD1 (6 bases). The CDR3 length is 13 residues. V lost 5 bases to trimming and J lost 1 base, with 8 bases between them. The germline CDR1 and CDR2 sequences are SGHTA and FQGNSA. Here the CDR3 reads CASSATGNTEAFF. The CDR3 nucleotides read TGTGCCAGCAGCGCGACAGGGAACACTGAAGCTTTCTTT.

In this sample, this clone turned up a few times. The V call is TRBV5-8, the J call TRBJ1-1; 8 bases match TRBD1. This CDR3 contains 15 residues. Germline values: CDR1 SGHTS, CDR2 YDEGEE. J lost 6 bases, V lost 5 bases, and 12 bases had no gene match. For the CDR3, the DNA is TGTGCCAGCAGGGATTACAGGGGGATGATCGCTGAAGCTTTCTTT. The encoded protein is CASRDYRGMIAEAFF.

The chain recombines TRBV7-9 with TRBJ1-4; 8 bases fit TRBD1. CDR1 and CDR2 (germline): SEHNR, FQNEAQ (reference sequence). Unmatched junction bases numbered 10, after V lost 5 bases and J lost 5 bases. This CDR3 spans 16 amino acids. This CDR3 is CASSQGGNRGNEKLFF. CDR3 in DNA: TGTGCCAGCAGCCAAGGAGGAAACAGGGGGAATGAAAAACTGTTTTTT.

The sample holds many counts of this clone. The chain combines TRBV10-3 with TRBJ2-6; D gene ambiguous. CDR1 ENHRY and CDR2 SYGVKD come from the germline V gene. The CDR3 extends over 16 amino acids. The V gene lost 2 bases and the J gene lost 2 bases, with 10 bases spanning the gap. As DNA, the CDR3 is TGTGCCATCAGTGAGCTTGTAGGAACTGGGGCCAACGTCCTGACTTTC. It yields the protein CAISELVGTGANVLTF.

This clone turned up a few times. The chain employs TRBV29-1 and TRBJ1-1; D uncertain. V lost 4 bases and J lost 2, with 8 bases in between. Germline assignment: CDR1 SQVTM and CDR2 ANQGSEA. The length of the CDR3 is 12 residues. CDR3 bases: TGCAGCGTTGGATTGGATAACACTGAAGCTTTCTTT. Amino acid sequence: CSVGLDNTEAFF. Together with reference TRBV29-1 and TRBJ1-1, the CDR3 gives the full variable domain: SAVISQKPSRDICQRGTSLTIQCQVDSQVTMMFWYRQQPGQSLTLIATANQGSEATYESGFVIDKFPISRPNLTFSTLTVSNMSPEDSSIYLCSVGLDNTEAFFGQGTRLTVV.

With respect to this clone: Possible read error: a much larger clone is one base away. No conserved phenylalanine or tryptophan is present at the end of the CDR3, so a read error is the likely explanation. The chain uses TRBV6-6 and TRBJ2-3, with 12 bases aligning to TRBD2. Germline CDR1 MNHNY, CDR2 SVGAGI (reference sequence). V lost 4 bases and J lost 4; bases outside the gene matches: 3. The CDR3 totals 15 residues. The CDR3, as DNA: TGTGCCAGCAGTTCGACTAGCGGGAGAGCAGATACGCAGTATATT. It specifies CASSSTSGRADTQYI.

This clone has just a few counts. The V and J genes are TRBV27 and TRBJ1-4, with TRBD1 identical over 9 bases. Unmatched junction bases numbered 13, after V lost 4 bases and J lost 4 bases. CDR3 length: 18 amino acids. Germline CDR1 is MNHEY and CDR2 is SMNVEV (reference sequence). The CDR3 DNA reads as TGTGCCAGCAGTTCTACAGGGGGCCGATCCCGGGGTAATGAAAAACTGTTTTTT. It yields the protein CASSSTGGRSRGNEKLFF.